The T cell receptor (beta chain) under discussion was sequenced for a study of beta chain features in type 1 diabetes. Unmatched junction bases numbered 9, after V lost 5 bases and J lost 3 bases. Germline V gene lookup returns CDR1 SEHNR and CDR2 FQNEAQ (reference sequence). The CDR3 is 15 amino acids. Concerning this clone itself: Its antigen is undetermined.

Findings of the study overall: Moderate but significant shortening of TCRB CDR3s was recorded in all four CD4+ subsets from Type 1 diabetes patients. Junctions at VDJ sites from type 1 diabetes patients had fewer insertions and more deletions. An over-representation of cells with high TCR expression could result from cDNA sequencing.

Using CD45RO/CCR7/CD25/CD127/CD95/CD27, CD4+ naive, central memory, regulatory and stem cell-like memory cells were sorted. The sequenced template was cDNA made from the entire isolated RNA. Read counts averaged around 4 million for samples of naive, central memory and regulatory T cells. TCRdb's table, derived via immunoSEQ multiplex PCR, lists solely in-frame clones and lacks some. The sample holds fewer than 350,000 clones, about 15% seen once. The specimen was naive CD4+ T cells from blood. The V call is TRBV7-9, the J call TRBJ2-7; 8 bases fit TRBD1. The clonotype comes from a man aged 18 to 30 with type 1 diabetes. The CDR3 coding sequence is TGTGCCAGCAGCCTTACCGGGACAGGCTACTACGAGCAGTACTTC. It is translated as CASSLTGTGYYEQYF.